This TCR beta chain was sequenced during a study of T cells in Graves' hyperthyroidism and ophthalmopathy. Template material for amplifying TCR beta CDR3 regions consisted of RNA transcripts. First-round RT-PCR with HTBI primers amplified the TCR CDR3 region. MiXCR was run by TCRdb on the multiplex PCR reads, yielding one entry per CDR3 protein. The sample contains over 200,000 distinct CDR3 sequences, just over 14% of which appear only once. V dropped 5 bases and J dropped 3 bases, with 11 bases sitting between them. CDR1 is KGHSH, CDR2 LQKENI, per germline. This CDR3 has 13 residues. Many counts were recorded for this clonotype.

This TCR came from a woman between 40 and 55 years old with Graves' hyperthyroidism that later progressed to Graves' ophthalmopathy. The chain joins TRBV18 to TRBJ2-7, with D maybe TRBD1 (6 bases). Input material: blood. As DNA, the CDR3 is TGTGCCAGCTCATCACAGGGTATCTACGAGCAGTACTTC. It is translated as CASSSQGIYEQYF.